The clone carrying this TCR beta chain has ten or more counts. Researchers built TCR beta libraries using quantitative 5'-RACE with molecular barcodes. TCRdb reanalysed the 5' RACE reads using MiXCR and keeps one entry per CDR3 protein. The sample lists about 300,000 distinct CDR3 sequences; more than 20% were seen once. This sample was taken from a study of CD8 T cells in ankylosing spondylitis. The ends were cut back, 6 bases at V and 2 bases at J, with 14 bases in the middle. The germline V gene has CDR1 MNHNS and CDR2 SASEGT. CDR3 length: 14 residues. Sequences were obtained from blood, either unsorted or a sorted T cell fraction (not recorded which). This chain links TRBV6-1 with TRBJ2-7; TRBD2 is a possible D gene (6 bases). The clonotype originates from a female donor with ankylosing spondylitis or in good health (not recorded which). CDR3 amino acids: CASRLTRGTYEQYF. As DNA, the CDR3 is TGTGCCAGCAGGCTTACCCGGGGGACCTACGAGCAGTACTTC.